This T cell receptor (beta chain) was recorded in a study of cytomegalovirus exposure and HLA in healthy donors. The wider study: From donors who were HLA-typed, an early data release held approximately 91 million unique TCRs. Broader study findings: When presence/absence was analysed, sequencing depth was taken to be roughly uniform across donors. The Asian-associated ancestry cluster reportedly had fewer N-insertions than the approximately 700-donor mean in a later analysis.

This donor's CMV serostatus went unrecorded. This clone has only one observation. Its antigen is unidentified. In the PCR, 60 Vbeta and 13 Jbeta primers were used. Assay used: immunoSEQ multiplex PCR; TCRdb lists only in-frame clones, some missing. The sample consists of approximately 110,000 clones, approximately 80% of them appearing once. J lost 2 bases, V lost 5 bases, and 8 bases had no gene match. Germline V gene data show CDR1 as SGHTA and CDR2 as FQGNSA. The CDR3 loop spans 15 amino acids. The source is a human donor in good health. The chain recombines TRBV7-2 with TRBJ1-2, with 7 nucleotides matching TRBD1. Sequencing was performed on PBMCs. The CDR3 here is CASSRTGTENYGYTF. The CDR3 region has the DNA TGTGCCAGCAGCCGTACCGGGACAGAAAACTATGGCTACACCTTC.